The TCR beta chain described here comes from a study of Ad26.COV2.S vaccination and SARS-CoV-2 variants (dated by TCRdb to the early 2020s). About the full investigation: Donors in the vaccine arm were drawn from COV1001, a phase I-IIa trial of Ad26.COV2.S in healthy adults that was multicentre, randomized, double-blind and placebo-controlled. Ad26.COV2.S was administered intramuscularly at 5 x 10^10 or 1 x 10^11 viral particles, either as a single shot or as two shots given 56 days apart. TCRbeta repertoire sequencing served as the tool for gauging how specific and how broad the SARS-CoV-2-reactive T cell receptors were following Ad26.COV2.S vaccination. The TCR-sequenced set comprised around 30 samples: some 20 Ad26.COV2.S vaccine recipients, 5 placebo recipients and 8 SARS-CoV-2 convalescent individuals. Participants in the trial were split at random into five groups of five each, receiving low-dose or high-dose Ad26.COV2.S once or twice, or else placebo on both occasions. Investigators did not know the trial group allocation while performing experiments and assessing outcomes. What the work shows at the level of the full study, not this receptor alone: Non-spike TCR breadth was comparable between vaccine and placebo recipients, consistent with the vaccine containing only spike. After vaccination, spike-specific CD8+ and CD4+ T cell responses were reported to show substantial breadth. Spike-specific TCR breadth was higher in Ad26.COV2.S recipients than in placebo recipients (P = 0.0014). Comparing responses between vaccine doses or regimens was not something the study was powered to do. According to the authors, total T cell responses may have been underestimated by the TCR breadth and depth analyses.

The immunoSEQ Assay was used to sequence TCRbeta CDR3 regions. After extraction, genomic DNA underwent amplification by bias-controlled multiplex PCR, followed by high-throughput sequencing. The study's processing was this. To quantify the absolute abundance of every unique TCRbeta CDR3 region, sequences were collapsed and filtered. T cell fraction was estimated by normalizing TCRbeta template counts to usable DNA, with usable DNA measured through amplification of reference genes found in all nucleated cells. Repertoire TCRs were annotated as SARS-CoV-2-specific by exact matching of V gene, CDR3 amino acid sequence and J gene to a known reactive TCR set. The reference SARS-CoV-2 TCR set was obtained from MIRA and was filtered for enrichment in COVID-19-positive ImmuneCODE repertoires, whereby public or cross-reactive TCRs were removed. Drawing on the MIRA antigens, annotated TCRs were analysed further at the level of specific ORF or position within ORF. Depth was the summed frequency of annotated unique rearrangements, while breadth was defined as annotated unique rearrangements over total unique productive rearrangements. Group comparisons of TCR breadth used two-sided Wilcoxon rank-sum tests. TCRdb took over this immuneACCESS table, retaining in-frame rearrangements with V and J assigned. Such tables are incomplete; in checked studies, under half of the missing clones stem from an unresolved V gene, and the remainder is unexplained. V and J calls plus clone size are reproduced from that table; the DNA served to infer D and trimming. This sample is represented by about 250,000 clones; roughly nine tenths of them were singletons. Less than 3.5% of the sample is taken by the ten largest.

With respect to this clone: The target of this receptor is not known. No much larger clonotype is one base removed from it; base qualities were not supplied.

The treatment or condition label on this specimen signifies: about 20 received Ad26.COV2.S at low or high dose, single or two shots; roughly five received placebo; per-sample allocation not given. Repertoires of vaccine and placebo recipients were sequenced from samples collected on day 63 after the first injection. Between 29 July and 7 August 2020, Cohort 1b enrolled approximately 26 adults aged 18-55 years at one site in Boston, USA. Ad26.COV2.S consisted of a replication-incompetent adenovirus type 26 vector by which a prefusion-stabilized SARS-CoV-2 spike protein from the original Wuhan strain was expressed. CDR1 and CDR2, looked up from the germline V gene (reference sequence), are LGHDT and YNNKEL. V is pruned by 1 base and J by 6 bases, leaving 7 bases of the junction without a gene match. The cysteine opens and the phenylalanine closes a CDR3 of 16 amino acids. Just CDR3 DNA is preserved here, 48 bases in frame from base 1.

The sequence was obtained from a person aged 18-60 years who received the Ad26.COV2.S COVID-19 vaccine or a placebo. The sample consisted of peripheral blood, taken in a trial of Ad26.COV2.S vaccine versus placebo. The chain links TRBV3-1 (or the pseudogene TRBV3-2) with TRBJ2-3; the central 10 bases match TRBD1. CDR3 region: CASSQAGDRGRDTQYF. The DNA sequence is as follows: TGTGCCAGCAGCCAAGCAGGGGACAGGGGAAGGGATACGCAGTATTTT.